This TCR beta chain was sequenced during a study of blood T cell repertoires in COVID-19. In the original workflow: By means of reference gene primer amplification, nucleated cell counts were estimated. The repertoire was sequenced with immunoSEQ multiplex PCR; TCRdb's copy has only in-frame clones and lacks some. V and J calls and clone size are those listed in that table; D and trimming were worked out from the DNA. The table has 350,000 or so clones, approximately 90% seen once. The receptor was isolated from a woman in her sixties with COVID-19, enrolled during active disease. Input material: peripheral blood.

The DNA for the CDR3 is TGTGCCAGTAGTTTCGAGAAGGGGGTTTGGAATCAGCCCCAGCATTTT. It translates to CASSFEKGVWNQPQHF. The chain combines TRBV19 with TRBJ1-5; TRBD1 is a possible D gene (6 bases). The ends were cut back, 5 bases at V and 4 bases at J, with 18 bases in the middle. The CDR3 has 16 residues. Germline CDR1 reads LNHDA; CDR2 reads SQIVND (reference sequence).